This record concerns one T cell receptor (beta chain) sequence. What it binds is not known. Sequencing was performed with immunoSEQ multiplex PCR; in TCRdb, only in-frame clones are kept and a portion is missing. The sample yields around 150,000 clones, over 75% seen once. This CDR3 is 14 amino acids long. V gave up 5 bases and J gave up 8 bases, with 14 bases separating them. Germline V gene sequence: CDR1 SGHRS, CDR2 YFSETQ. This sample is drawn from a study of T cell responses to AZD1222 COVID-19 vaccine. General observations from the study: Close to half of spike-specific TCRs reportedly recognize unmutated variant regions. The donor cohort was predominantly white British with a female majority, and clonal diversity may have been underestimated. Once two AZD1222 doses were given, Spike-specific TCR breadth and depth went up. Repertoire sampling happened only post peak T cell response.

The sequence came from an adult who received the MenACWY meningococcal vaccine as a control. This specimen was peripheral blood, taken 28 days after the second dose of the MenACWY control vaccine. The chain employs TRBV5-1 and TRBJ1-6; possibly TRBD1 for D (6 bases). The CDR3 region is CASRMEQGDSPLHF. The CDR3 DNA reads TGCGCCAGCAGGATGGAACAGGGTGATTCACCCCTCCACTTT. Variable domain in full (rest from reference TRBV5-1 and TRBJ1-6): KAGVTQTPRYLIKTRGQQVTLSCSPISGHRSVSWYQQTPGQGLQFLFEYFSETQRNKGNFPGRFSGRQFSNSRSEMNVSTLELGDSALYLCASRMEQGDSPLHFGNGTRLTVT.